The clone carrying this TCR beta chain showed up many times. As yet, its antigen is unknown. This record comes from a study of human T cells and chemical hapten exposure. Across the study: Slight volume differences across pooled libraries mainly accounted for varying per-sample TCR yields.

CDR3 length: 16 residues. Germline CDR1 and CDR2: SEHNR and FQNEAQ (reference sequence). V was clipped by 5 bases and J by 10 bases; unmatched bases: 11. Indicated time point: patch test 3, about 24 weeks after DPC sensitization. Described treatment: therapeutic diphenylcyclopropenone sensitization with weekly scalp DPC. Study-wide points: Expanded TCRs showed more large CDR3 clusters than pre-sensitization or healthy control sets.

Source study methods: Samples held a median of around 100,000 TCRs, range about 23,224–700,000. TCRdb reprocessed the RACE reads with MiXCR, giving one entry per CDR3 protein. TCRdb's processing, not the authors', yielded these V and J calls. This sample carries tens of thousands of distinct CDR3 sequences, 10% to 15% of them seen once, and the ten largest clones take more than 4.5%. Source: whole blood, taken in connection with sensitization to the hapten diphenylcyclopropenone (DPC). The chain uses TRBV7-9 and TRBJ2-1, with 13 nucleotides matching TRBD2. The receptor's source is a woman in her 50s with alopecia areata. Some clones in this sample may be carry-over from other donors' samples. The CDR3: CASSPTSGRAGGEQFF. For the CDR3, the DNA is TGTGCCAGCAGCCCAACTAGCGGGAGGGCCGGCGGGGAGCAGTTCTTC.